This is a list of T cell receptor beta chains from one sample in a study of blood T cells in healthy people across ages. A single record per CDR3 protein comes from TCRdb applying MiXCR to the 5' RACE reads. Of more than 1,000,000 distinct CDR3 sequences detected, approximately 26% appear once; the ten largest clones hold around 0.75%. Separately, the same data were catalogued under a study of T cells of mothers and their children.

What was sequenced was blood. Receptor source: a girl aged 2-10 years in good health. Each CDR3 is given with its conserved first and last residue. Each record gives: D gene, V gene, J gene, clone size, CDR3 DNA, CDR3 protein. A D gene is named only where the DNA matches it firmly. The listing skips clone size in some rows; elsewhere it reads once, few, many or a size class.

>TRBD2|TRBV7-4|TRBJ2-7|-
TGTGCCAGCAGCTTAGGGACTAGAGCTTACGAGCAGTACTTC
CASSLGTRAYEQYF
>TRBD1|TRBV12-3/TRBV12-4|TRBJ2-1|few
TGTGCCAGCAGTTCAATCCTCGGACAGGGGGATTACAATGAGCAGTTCTTC
CASSSILGQGDYNEQFF
>-|TRBV5-1|TRBJ2-1|-
TGCGCCAGCAGCCCTAGTCCCTTGCCTGATGAGCAGTTCTTC
CASSPSPLPDEQFF
>-|TRBV6-6|TRBJ1-4|-
TGTGCCAGCAGTCCACTCATGGTTCTTGCTGAAAAACTGTTTTTT
CASSPLMVLAEKLFF
>TRBD2|TRBV29-1|TRBJ2-5|-
TGCATTGCGGGAGGGCTCGGAGAGACCCAGTACTTC
CIAGGLGETQYF
>-|TRBV9|TRBJ2-6|-
TGTGCCAGCAGCGTAGCATCAGGGCCCGAGAGGGCCAACGTCCTGACTTTC
CASSVASGPERANVLTF
>-|TRBV29-1|TRBJ2-2|-
TGCAGCGTTGACCAGGGTAACACCGGGGAGCTGTTTTTT
CSVDQGNTGELFF
>-|TRBV20-1|TRBJ2-1|few
TGCAGTGCTAGAATCGACGGAAGATCCGGTGAGCAGTTCTTC
CSARIDGRSGEQFF
>TRBD1|TRBV4-1|TRBJ2-7|few
TGCGCCAGCAGCCGAATATCCGGGACAGGAGACTACGAGCAGTACTTC
CASSRISGTGDYEQYF
>-|TRBV4-1|TRBJ1-4|-
TGCGCCAGCAGCCAAGGATTCGGCACCGGGACCTCAACTAATGAAAAACTGTTTTTT
CASSQGFGTGTSTNEKLFF
>TRBD2|TRBV19|TRBJ2-5|once
TGTGCCAGTAACGTCGGGACTAGCGGAGGAGAGACCCAGTACTTC
CASNVGTSGGETQYF
>-|TRBV3-1|TRBJ1-6|-
TGTGCCAGCAGCCAAGGAGGGGACTCCGGATACCCCTATAATTCACCCCTCCACTTT
CASSQGGDSGYPYNSPLHF
>-|TRBV7-9|TRBJ2-1|-
TGTGCCAGCAGCTTAGTATTGGCGAACGGGGAATCCTACAATGAGCAGTTCTTC
CASSLVLANGESYNEQFF
>-|TRBV5-8|TRBJ2-3|few
TGTGCCAGCAGCTTGGCCATTTCCACAGATACGCAGTATTTT
CASSLAISTDTQYF
>TRBD2|TRBV7-2|TRBJ2-6|few
TGTGCCAGCAGCGAGCGACTAGCGGGCCCAGGGGCTGGGGCCAACGTCCTGACTTTC
CASSERLAGPGAGANVLTF
>-|TRBV6-5|TRBJ2-7|-
TGTGCCAGCATCAAGGACCCAAGTCCTTACGAGCAGTACTTC
CASIKDPSPYEQYF
>TRBD1|TRBV10-3|TRBJ1-6|few
TGTGCCATCAGTGAGTCTGTAGGGACAGGGAATTCACCCCTCCACTTT
CAISESVGTGNSPLHF
>-|TRBV27|TRBJ2-7|few
TGTGCCAGCAGTTTATCCCCGGGATTTGGCTCCTACGAGCAGTACTTC
CASSLSPGFGSYEQYF
>TRBD1|TRBV4-3|TRBJ2-7|-
TGCGCCAGCAGCCAAGTTTATCGAGGAACAGGGGACGAGCAGTACTTC
CASSQVYRGTGDEQYF
>-|TRBV4-2|TRBJ2-3|once
TGTGCCAGCAGCCAAGAGATGGTGAGGGCCTCTAGCACAGATACGCAGTATTTT
CASSQEMVRASSTDTQYF
>TRBD1|TRBV7-9|TRBJ1-2|-
TGTGCCAGCACCCCGGGGACAGGGAAGTATGGCTACACCTTC
CASTPGTGKYGYTF
>TRBD2|TRBV7-6|TRBJ2-5|-
TGTGCCAGCAGCCAACTCAGCGGGGGGCACCAAGAGACCCAGTACTTC
CASSQLSGGHQETQYF
>-|TRBV20-1|TRBJ2-5|-
TGCAGTGCTAGAGATCCCTCCCTGTTAGCGGAGCTTTACGAGACCCAGTACTTC
CSARDPSLLAELYETQYF